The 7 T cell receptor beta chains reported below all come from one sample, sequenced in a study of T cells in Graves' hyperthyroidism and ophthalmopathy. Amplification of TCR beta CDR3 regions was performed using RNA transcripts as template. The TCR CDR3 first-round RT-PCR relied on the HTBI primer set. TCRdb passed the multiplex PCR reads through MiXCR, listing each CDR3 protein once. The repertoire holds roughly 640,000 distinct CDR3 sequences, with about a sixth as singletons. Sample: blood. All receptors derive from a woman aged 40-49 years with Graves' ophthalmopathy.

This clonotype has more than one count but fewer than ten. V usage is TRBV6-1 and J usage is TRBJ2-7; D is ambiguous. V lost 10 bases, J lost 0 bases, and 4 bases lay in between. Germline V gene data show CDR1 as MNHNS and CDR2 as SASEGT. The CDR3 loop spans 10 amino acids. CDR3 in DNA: TGTGCCACAGGCTCCTACGAGCAGTACTTC. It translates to CATGSYEQYF.

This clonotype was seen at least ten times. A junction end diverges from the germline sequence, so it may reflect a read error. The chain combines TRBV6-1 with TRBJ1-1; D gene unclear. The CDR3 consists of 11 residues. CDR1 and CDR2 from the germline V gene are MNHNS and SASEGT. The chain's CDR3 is CFTGAGTEAFF. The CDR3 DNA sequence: TGCTTTACGGGCGCGGGCACTGAAGCTTTCTTT.

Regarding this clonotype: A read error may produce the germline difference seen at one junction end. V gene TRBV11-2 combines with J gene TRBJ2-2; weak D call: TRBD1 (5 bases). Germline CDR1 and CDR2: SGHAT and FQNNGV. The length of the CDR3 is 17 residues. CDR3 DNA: TGTGCCGGCAGCTTAGGGGTAGACAGCACTTTCACCGGGGAGCTGTTTTTT. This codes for CAGSLGVDSTFTGELFF.

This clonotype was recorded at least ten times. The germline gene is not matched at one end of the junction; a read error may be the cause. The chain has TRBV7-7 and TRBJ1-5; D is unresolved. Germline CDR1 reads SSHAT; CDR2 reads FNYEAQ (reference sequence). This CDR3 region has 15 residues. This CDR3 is CASSLGEGPNQPQHF. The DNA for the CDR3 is TGTGCTAGCAGCTTAGGAGAAGGGCCAAATCAGCCCCAGCATTTT.

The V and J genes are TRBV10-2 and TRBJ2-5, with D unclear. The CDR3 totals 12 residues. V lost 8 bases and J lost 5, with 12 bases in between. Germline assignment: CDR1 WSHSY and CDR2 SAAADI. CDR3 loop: CASGPVGETQYF. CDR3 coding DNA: TGCGCCAGCGGACCGGTGGGGGAGACCCAGTACTTC.

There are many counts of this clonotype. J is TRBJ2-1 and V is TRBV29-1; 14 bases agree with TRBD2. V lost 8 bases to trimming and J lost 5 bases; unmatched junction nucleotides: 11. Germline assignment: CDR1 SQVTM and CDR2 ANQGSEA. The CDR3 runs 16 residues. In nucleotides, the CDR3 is TGCAGCCCACCCGGGACTAGCGGGAGTATCCACAATGAGCAGTTCTTC. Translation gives CSPPGTSGSIHNEQFF.

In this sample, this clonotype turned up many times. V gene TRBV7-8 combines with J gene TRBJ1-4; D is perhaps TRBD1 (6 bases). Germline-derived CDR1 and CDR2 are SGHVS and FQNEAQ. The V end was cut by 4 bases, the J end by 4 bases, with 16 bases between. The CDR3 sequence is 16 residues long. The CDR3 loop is CASSSRGGRGNEKLFF. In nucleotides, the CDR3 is TGTGCCAGCAGCTCTAGGGGGGGCAGGGGTAATGAAAAACTGTTTTTT.